Listed below are T cell receptor beta chains from one sample, sequenced in a study of Ad26.COV2.S vaccination and SARS-CoV-2 variants. Some clones are missing from TCRdb's copy, which holds only in-frame ones; the method was immunoSEQ multiplex PCR. The sample yields fewer than 600,000 clones, 89% seen once. The input for sequencing was peripheral blood, taken in a trial of Ad26.COV2.S vaccine versus placebo. These receptors were obtained from a person between 18 and 65 years old who received the Ad26.COV2.S COVID-19 vaccine or a placebo. Each CDR3 is given with its conserved first and last residue. D genes are given only for firm matches. Size is omitted from some rows. Given values are once, few, many or a class for expanded clones.

cdr3_aa cdr3_nt j_call d_call v_call clone_size
CASSKNTGGAFF TGTGCCAGCAGCAAGAATACAGGGGGAGCTTTCTTT TRBJ1-1 TRBD1 TRBV6-5 NA
CAISREGAFGLAPEQETQYF TGTGCCATCAGTCGGGAAGGGGCCTTCGGGTTAGCGCCTGAACAAGAGACCCAGTACTTC TRBJ2-5 NA TRBV10-3 NA
CASSSSGDTQYF TGCGCCAGCAGCTCATCGGGAGATACGCAGTATTTT TRBJ2-3 NA TRBV5-1 once
CASSGGVRLENNEQFF TGTGCCAGCAGTGGAGGAGTGCGACTCGAAAACAATGAGCAGTTCTTC TRBJ2-1 NA TRBV6-1 NA
CASSHLRGPARSFF TGCGCCAGCAGTCATTTGAGGGGACCGGCCCGATCTTTCTTT TRBJ1-1 NA TRBV23-1 NA
CASSLSTGPETQYF TGTGCCAGCAGCTTATCGACAGGACCGGAGACCCAGTACTTC TRBJ2-5 NA TRBV11-2 NA
CASSRDLTYEQYF TGTGCCAGCAGCCGAGATCTTACCTACGAGCAGTACTTC TRBJ2-7 NA TRBV7-9 NA
CASSRQRDLSLKETQYF TGTGCCAGCAGCCGTCAGAGGGACCTTTCTCTGAAAGAGACCCAGTACTTC TRBJ2-5 NA TRBV7-2 NA
CASSPGQASYEQYF TGTGCCAGCTCACCCGGACAGGCATCCTACGAGCAGTACTTC TRBJ2-7 TRBD1 TRBV18 NA
CASKGSTNTGELFF TGTGCCAGTAAGGGCAGCACTAACACCGGGGAGCTGTTTTTT TRBJ2-2 NA TRBV19 NA
CASSPALGAVGNEQFF TGTGCCAGCTCACCGGCATTAGGGGCAGTGGGCAATGAGCAGTTCTTC TRBJ2-1 NA TRBV18 NA
CASSPLRAGGGYNEQFF TGTGCCAGCTCACCACTTCGAGCTGGCGGAGGCTACAATGAGCAGTTCTTC TRBJ2-1 NA TRBV18 once
CASSPGTGEGGDQPQHF TGTGCCAGCAGCCCCGGGACAGGGGAAGGGGGTGATCAGCCCCAGCATTTT TRBJ1-5 TRBD1 TRBV9 NA
CASSFIAGGTLANTGELFF TGTGCCAGCAGCTTTATAGCGGGGGGGACGTTAGCGAACACCGGGGAGCTGTTTTTT TRBJ2-2 TRBD2 TRBV7-9 NA
CASSIPGQGSSGNTIYF TGTGCCAGTAGTATTCCCGGACAGGGGTCATCTGGAAACACCATATATTTT TRBJ1-3 TRBD1 TRBV19 NA
CASSVATGGSEKLFF TGTGCCAGCAGCGTAGCTACAGGTGGCAGCGAAAAACTGTTTTTT TRBJ1-4 NA TRBV9 NA
CASSYGNTIYF TGTGCCAGCAGTTACGGAAACACCATATATTTT TRBJ1-3 NA TRBV6-2/TRBV6-3 NA
CASSVGAGVGDSYNEQFF TGTGCCAGCAGCGTTGGAGCGGGAGTAGGGGACTCCTACAATGAGCAGTTCTTC TRBJ2-1 TRBD2 TRBV9 NA
CASSARQGADNSPLHF TGTGCCAGCAGTGCCCGACAGGGGGCGGATAATTCACCCCTCCACTTT TRBJ1-6 TRBD1 TRBV2 once
CASSPLRERFEQYF TGTGCCAGCAGCCCCCTGCGGGAGCGGTTCGAGCAGTACTTC TRBJ2-7 TRBD2 TRBV11-2 NA
CASSLERAGSYNEQFF TGTGCCAGCAGCTTAGAACGGGCGGGCTCCTACAATGAGCAGTTCTTC TRBJ2-1 NA TRBV11-3 NA
CASSKQGVWTDTQYF TGTGCCAGCAGCAAACAGGGGGTTTGGACAGATACGCAGTATTTT TRBJ2-3 TRBD1 TRBV2 NA
CASSLGSETSTDTQYF TGTGCCAGCAGCTTAGGGTCAGAAACTAGCACAGATACGCAGTATTTT TRBJ2-3 NA TRBV7-6 once
CASSYSGGGPEETQYF TGTGCCAGCAGTTACTCCGGGGGAGGGCCAGAGGAGACCCAGTACTTC TRBJ2-5 TRBD2 TRBV6-5 NA
CASSLVRNPFNEQFF TGTGCCAGCAGCTTAGTGCGGAACCCATTCAATGAGCAGTTCTTC TRBJ2-1 NA TRBV7-2 NA
CASSGRGLTFF TGTGCCAGCAGTGGCCGGGGGCTGACTTTCTTT TRBJ1-1 NA TRBV27 NA
CASKTGTSSYEQYF TGTGCCAGCAAGACCGGGACTAGCTCCTACGAGCAGTACTTC TRBJ2-7 TRBD2 TRBV7-2 NA
CASSVYGGSSYNEQFF TGTGCCAGCAGCGTATACGGGGGGAGCTCCTACAATGAGCAGTTCTTC TRBJ2-1 TRBD2 TRBV9 NA
CASSYASGSRPLTQYF TGTGCCAGCAGTTACGCTAGCGGGTCCCGTCCTTTGACCCAGTACTTC TRBJ2-5 TRBD2 TRBV6-5 NA
CASSPRSTGTGVGNQPQHF TGTGCCAGCTCACCACGAAGTACCGGGACAGGGGTAGGCAATCAGCCCCAGCATTTT TRBJ1-5 TRBD1 TRBV18 NA
CASSRTVETQYF TGTGCCAGCAGTAGGACAGTGGAGACCCAGTACTTC TRBJ2-5 NA TRBV2 few
CASSQDHGVSNQPQHF TGCGCCAGCAGCCAAGATCACGGGGTAAGCAATCAGCCCCAGCATTTT TRBJ1-5 NA TRBV4-1 once
CAWSVGPTYGYTF TGTGCCTGGAGTGTAGGTCCTACTTATGGCTACACCTTC TRBJ1-2 NA TRBV30 NA
CASSRTSGSFETQYF TGTGCCAGCAGTCGGACTAGCGGGAGTTTCGAGACCCAGTACTTC TRBJ2-5 TRBD2 TRBV6-5 many
CASSLGWTGSDSPLHF TGCGCCAGCAGCCTAGGTTGGACAGGGTCGGATTCACCCCTCCACTTT TRBJ1-6 TRBD1 TRBV4-1 NA
CASSRGQQETQYF TGCGCCAGCAGCCGGGGACAGCAAGAGACCCAGTACTTC TRBJ2-5 TRBD1 TRBV5-1 NA
CASSLTSGSTDTQYF TGTGCCAGCAGCTTGACTAGCGGCTCCACAGATACGCAGTATTTT TRBJ2-3 TRBD2 TRBV7-9 NA
CASSTNTDPAEAFF TGTGCCAGCAGCACAAACACGGATCCAGCTGAAGCTTTCTTT TRBJ1-1 NA TRBV13 NA
CASSSGLAGGSHTQYF TGCGCCAGCAGCAGCGGACTAGCGGGGGGTTCACATACGCAGTATTTT TRBJ2-3 TRBD2 TRBV5-1 once
CASSHDSPTEAFF TGTGCCAGCAGCCACGACAGTCCCACTGAAGCTTTCTTT TRBJ1-1 NA TRBV2 NA
CASSHSASGPYEQYF TGCGCCAGCAGCCATTCGGCTAGCGGTCCCTACGAGCAGTACTTC TRBJ2-7 TRBD2 TRBV4-1 few
CASSLDRVGNTIYF TGTGCCAGCAGCCTGGACAGGGTTGGAAACACCATATATTTT TRBJ1-3 TRBD1 TRBV28 few
CASSLEKGRAYGYTF TGTGCCAGCAGCTTAGAAAAGGGACGGGCCTATGGCTACACCTTC TRBJ1-2 NA TRBV13 NA
CASSPRLAGVTGELFF TGTGCCAGCTCACCCCGACTAGCGGGAGTGACCGGGGAGCTGTTTTTT TRBJ2-2 TRBD2 TRBV18 NA
CASSLAGTTNYGYTF TGTGCCAGCAGCTTGGCCGGGACAACTAACTATGGCTACACCTTC TRBJ1-2 NA TRBV5-5 many
CAINAVLGDSPLHF TGTGCCATCAACGCGGTGTTGGGGGATTCACCCCTCCACTTT TRBJ1-6 NA TRBV10-3 NA
CASRQGFGANEKLFF TGCGCCAGCAGACAAGGGTTTGGGGCTAATGAAAAACTGTTTTTT TRBJ1-4 NA TRBV5-1 NA
CATRVGVVETQYF TGTGCCACTCGGGTGGGGGTCGTTGAGACCCAGTACTTC TRBJ2-5 NA TRBV18 NA